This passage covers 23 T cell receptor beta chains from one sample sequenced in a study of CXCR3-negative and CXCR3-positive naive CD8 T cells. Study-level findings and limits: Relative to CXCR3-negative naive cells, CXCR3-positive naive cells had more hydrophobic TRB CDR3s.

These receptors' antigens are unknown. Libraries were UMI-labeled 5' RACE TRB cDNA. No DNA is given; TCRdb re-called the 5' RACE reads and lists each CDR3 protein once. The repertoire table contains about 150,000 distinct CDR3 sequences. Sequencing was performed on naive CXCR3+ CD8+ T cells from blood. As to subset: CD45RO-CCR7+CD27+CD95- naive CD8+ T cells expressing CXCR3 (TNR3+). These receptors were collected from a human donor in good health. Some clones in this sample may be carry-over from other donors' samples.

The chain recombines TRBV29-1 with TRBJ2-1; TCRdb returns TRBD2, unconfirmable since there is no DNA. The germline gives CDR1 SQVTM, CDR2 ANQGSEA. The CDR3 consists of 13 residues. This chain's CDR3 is CSNLAGAQNEQFF.

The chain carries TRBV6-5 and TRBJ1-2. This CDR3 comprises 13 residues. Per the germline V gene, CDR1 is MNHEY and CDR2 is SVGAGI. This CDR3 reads CASSLGTNYGYTF.

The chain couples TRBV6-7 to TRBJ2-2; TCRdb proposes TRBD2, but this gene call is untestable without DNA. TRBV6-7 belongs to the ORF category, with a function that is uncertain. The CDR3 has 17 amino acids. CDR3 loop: CASNLKRNEANTGELFF.

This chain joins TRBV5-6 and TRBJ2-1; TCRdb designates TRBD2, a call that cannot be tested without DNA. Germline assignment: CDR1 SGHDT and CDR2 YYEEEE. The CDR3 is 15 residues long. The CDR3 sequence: CASSFPRLGEDEQFF.

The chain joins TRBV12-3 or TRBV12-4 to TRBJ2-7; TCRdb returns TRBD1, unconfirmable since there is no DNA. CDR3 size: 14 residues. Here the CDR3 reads CASTRSGQFCEQYF.

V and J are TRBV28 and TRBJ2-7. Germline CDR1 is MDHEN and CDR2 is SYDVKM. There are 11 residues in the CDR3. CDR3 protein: CASSTLYEQYF. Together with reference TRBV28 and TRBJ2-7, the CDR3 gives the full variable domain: DVKVTQSSRYLVKRTGEKVFLECVQDMDHENMFWYRQDPGLGLRLIYFSYDVKMKEKGDIPEGYSVSREKKERFSLILESASTNQTSMYLCASSTLYEQYFGPGTRLTVT.

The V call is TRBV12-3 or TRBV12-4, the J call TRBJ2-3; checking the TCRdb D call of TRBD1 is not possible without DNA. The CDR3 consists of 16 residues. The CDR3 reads CASSLIGTSSTDTQYF.

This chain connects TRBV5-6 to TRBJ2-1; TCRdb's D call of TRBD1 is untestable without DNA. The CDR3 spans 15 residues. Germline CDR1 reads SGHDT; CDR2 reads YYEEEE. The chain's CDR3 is CASSFLTGGMGEQFF.

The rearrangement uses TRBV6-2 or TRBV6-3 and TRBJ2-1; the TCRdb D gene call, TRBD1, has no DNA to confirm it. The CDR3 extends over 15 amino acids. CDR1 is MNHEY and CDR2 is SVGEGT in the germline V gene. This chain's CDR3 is CASSPTLGGYNEQFF.

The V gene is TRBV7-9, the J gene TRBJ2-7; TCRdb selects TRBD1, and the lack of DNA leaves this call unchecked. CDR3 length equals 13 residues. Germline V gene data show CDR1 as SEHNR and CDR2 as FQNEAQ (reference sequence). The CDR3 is CASSSPPAVEQYF. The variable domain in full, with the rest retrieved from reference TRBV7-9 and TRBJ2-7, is DTGVSQNPRHKITKRGQNVTFRCDPISEHNRLYWYRQTLGQGPEFLTYFQNEAQLEKSRLLSDRFSAERPKGSFSTLEIQRTEQGDSAMYLCASSSPPAVEQYFGPGTRLTVT.

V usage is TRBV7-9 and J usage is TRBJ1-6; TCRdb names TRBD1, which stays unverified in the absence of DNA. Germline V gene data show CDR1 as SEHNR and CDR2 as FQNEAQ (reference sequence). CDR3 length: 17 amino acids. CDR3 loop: CASSLRRDSRYNSPLHF. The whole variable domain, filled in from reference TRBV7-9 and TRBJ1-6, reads DTGVSQNPRHKITKRGQNVTFRCDPISEHNRLYWYRQTLGQGPEFLTYFQNEAQLEKSRLLSDRFSAERPKGSFSTLEIQRTEQGDSAMYLCASSLRRDSRYNSPLHFGNGTRLTVT.

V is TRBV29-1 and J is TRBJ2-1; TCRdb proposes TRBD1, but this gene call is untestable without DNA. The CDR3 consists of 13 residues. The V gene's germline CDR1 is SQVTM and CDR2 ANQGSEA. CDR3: CSGRRVAYNEQFF.

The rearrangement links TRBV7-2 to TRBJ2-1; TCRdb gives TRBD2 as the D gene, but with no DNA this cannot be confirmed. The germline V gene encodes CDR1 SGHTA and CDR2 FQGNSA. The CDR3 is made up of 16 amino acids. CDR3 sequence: CASSFLGSGSYNEQFF.

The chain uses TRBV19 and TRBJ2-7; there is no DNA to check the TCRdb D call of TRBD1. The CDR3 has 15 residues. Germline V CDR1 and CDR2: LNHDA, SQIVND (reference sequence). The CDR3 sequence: CASSPSSGPGNEQYF.

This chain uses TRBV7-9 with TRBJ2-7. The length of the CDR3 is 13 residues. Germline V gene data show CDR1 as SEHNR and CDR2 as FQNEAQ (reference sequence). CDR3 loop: CASSLLHAYEQYF.

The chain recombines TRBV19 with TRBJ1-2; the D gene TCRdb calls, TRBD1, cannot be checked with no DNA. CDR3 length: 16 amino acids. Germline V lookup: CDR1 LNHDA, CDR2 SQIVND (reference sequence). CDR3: CASTLDVRGVIYGYTF.

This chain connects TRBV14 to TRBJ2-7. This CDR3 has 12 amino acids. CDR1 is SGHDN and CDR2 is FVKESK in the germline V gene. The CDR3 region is CASSQGRGEQYF.

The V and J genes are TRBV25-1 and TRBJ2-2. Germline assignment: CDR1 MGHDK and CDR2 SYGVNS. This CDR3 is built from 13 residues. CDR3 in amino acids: CASIGQMTGELFF.

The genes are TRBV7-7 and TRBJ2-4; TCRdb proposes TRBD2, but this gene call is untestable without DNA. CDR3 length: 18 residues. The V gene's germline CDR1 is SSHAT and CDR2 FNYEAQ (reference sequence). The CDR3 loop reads CASSIGPGLALAKNIQYF.

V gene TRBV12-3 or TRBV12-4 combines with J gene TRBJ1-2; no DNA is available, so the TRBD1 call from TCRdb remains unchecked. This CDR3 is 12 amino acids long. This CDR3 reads CASSEGGYGYTF.

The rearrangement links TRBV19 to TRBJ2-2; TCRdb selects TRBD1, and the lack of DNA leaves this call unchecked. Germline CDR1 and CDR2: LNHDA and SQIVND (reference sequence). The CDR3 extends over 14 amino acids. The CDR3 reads CASSIAAGLSGLFF.

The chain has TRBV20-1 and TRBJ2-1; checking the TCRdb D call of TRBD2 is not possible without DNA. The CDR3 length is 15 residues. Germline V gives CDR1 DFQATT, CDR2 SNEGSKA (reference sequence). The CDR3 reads CSAKDRSGSWDEQFF.

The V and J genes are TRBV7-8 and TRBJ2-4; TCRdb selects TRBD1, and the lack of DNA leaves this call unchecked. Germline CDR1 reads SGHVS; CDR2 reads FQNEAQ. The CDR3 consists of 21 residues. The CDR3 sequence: CASSLRFQTGAAEVAKNIQYF.